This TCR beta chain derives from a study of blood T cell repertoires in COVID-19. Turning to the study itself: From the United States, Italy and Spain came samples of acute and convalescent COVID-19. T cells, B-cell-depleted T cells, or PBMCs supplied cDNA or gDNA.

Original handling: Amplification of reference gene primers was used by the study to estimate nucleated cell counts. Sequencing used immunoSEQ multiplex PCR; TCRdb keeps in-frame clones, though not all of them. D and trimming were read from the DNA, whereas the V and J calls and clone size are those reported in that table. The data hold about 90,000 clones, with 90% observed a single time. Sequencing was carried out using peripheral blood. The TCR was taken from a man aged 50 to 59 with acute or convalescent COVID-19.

This CDR3 reads CASSSAFAGGNSPLHF. The CDR3 bases are TGTGCCAGCAGTTCGGCTTTCGCGGGTGGGAATTCACCCCTCCACTTT. V and J are TRBV27 and TRBJ1-6; D unresolved. CDR1 and CDR2 from the germline V gene are MNHEY and SMNVEV (reference sequence). CDR3 length: 16 residues. V lost 4 bases to trimming and J lost 7 bases, with 17 bases between them.